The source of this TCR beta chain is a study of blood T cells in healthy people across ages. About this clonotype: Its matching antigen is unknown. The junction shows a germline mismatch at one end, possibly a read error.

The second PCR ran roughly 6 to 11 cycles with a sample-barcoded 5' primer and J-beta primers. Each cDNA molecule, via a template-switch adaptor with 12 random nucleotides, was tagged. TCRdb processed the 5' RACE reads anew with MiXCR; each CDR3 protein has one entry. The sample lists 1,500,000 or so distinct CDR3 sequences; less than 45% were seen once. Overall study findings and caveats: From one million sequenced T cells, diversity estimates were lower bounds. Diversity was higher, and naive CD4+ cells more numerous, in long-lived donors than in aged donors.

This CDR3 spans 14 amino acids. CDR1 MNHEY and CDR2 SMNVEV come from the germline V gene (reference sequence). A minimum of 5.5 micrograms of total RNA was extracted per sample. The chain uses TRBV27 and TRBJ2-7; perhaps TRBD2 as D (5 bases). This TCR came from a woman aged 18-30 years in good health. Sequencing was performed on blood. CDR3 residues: CASSLEGRSSEQYF. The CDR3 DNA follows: TGTGCCAGCAGTTTAGAGGGCAGATCCTCCGAGCAGTACTTC.